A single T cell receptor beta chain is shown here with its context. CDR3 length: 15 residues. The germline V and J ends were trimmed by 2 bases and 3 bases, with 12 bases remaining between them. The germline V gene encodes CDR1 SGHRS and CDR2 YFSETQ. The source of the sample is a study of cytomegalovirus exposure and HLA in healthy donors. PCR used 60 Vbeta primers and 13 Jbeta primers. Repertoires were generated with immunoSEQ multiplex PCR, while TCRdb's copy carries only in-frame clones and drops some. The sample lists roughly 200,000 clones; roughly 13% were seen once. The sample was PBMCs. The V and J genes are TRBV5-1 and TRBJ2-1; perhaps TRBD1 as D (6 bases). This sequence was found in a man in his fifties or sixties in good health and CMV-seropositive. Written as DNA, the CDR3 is TGCGCCAGCAGCTTATACAGGGTTGACTACAATGAGCAGTTCTTC. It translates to CASSLYRVDYNEQFF.